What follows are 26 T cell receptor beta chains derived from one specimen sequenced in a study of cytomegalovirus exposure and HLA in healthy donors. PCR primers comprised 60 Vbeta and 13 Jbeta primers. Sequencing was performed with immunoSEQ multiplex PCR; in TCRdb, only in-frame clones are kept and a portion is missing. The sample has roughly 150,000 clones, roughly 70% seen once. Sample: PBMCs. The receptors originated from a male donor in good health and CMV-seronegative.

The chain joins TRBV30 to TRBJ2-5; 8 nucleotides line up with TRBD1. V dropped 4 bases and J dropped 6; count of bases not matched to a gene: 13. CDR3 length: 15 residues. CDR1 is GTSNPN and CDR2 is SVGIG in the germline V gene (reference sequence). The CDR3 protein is CAWTIGPGQGKTQYF. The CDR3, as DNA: TGTGCCTGGACCATAGGGCCCGGACAGGGAAAGACCCAGTACTTC.

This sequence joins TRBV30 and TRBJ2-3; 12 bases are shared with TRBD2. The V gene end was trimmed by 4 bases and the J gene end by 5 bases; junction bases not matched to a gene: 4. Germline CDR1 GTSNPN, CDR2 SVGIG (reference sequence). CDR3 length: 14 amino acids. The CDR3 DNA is TGTGCCTGGATCCAACTAGCGGGAGGAGATACGCAGTATTTT. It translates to CAWIQLAGGDTQYF. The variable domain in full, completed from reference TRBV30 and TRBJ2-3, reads SQTIHQWPATLVQPVGSPLSLECTVEGTSNPNLYWYRQAAGRGLQLLFYSVGIGQISSEVPQNLSASRPQDRQFILSSKKLLLSDSGFYLCAWIQLAGGDTQYFGPGTRLTVL.

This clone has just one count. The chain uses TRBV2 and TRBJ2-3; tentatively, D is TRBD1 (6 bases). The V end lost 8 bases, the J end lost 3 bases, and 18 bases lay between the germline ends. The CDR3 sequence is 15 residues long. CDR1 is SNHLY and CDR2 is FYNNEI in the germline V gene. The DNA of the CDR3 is TGTGCCAGCTGCGACAGGAGAGGAGTAACAGATACGCAGTATTTT. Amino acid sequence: CASCDRRGVTDTQYF.

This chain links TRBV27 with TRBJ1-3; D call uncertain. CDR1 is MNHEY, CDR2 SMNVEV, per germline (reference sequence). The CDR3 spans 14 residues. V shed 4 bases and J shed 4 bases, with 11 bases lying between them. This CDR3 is CASSSAAKGNTIYF. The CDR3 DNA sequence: TGTGCCAGCAGTTCCGCAGCGAAAGGAAACACCATATATTTT.

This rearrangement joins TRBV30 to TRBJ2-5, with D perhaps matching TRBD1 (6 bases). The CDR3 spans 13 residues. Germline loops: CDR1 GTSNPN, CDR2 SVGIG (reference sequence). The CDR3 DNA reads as TGTGCTTCCCAGGGGAAAATCCAAGAGACCCAGTACTTC. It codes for CASQGKIQETQYF.

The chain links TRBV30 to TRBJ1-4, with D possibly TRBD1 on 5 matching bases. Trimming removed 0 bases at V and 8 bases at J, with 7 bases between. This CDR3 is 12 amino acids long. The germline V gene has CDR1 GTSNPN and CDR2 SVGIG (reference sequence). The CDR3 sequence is CAWSVRGEKLFF. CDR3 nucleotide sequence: TGTGCCTGGAGTGTACGGGGGGAAAAACTGTTTTTT.

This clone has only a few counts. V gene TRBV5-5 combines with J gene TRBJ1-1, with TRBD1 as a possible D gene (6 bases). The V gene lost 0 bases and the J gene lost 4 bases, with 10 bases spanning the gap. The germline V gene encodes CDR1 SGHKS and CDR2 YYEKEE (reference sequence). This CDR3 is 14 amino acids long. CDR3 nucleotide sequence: TGTGCCAGCAGCTTGGAACAGGGTGGCACTGAAGCTTTCTTT. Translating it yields CASSLEQGGTEAFF.

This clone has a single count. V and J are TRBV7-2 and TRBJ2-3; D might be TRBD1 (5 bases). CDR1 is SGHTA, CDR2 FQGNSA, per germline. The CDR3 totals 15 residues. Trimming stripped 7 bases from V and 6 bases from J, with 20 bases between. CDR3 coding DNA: TGTGCCAGCAAGGAAGGGGCAGGCGGACGGGATACGCAGTATTTT. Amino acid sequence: CASKEGAGGRDTQYF.

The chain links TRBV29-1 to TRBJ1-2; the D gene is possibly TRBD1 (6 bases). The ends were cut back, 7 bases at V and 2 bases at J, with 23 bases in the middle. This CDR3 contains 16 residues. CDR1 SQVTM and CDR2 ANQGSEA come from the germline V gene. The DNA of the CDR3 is TGCAGCGCCGGACCCCAGGGGAACCCTGCAAACTATGGCTACACCTTC. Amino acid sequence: CSAGPQGNPANYGYTF. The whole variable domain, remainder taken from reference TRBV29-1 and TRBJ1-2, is SAVISQKPSRDICQRGTSLTIQCQVDSQVTMMFWYRQQPGQSLTLIATANQGSEATYESGFVIDKFPISRPNLTFSTLTVSNMSPEDSSIYLCSAGPQGNPANYGYTFGSGTRLTVV.

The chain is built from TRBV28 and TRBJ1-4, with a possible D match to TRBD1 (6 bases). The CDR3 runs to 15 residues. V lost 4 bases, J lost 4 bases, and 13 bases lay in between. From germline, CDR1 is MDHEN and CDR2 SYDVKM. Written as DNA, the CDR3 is TGTGCCAGCAGTTCCCAGGACAGTCTTAATGAAAAACTGTTTTTT. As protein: CASSSQDSLNEKLFF.

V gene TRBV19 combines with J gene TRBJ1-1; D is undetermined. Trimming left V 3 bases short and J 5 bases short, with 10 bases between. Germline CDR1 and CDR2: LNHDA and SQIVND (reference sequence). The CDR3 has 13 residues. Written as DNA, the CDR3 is TGTGCCAGTAGTATTACCACTTCTACTGAAGCTTTCTTT. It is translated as CASSITTSTEAFF.

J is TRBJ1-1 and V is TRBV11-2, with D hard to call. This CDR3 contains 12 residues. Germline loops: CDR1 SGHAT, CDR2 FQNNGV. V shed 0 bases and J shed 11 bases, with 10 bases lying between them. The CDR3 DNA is TGTGCCAGCAGCTTAGAGCTAGCTGGGGCTTTCTTT. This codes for CASSLELAGAFF.

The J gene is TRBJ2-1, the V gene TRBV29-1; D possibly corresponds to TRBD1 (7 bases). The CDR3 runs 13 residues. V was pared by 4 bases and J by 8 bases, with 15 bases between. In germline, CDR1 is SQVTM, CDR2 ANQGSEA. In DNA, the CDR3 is TGCAGCGTTGTCCAGGGGGGTGTGGATGAGCAGTTCTTC. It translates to CSVVQGGVDEQFF.

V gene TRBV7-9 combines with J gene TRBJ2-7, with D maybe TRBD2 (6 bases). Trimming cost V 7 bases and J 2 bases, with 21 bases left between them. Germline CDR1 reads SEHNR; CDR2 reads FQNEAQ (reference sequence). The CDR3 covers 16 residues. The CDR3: CASTHLEGTQPYEQYF. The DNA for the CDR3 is TGTGCCAGCACCCACTTAGAGGGGACTCAACCCTACGAGCAGTACTTC.

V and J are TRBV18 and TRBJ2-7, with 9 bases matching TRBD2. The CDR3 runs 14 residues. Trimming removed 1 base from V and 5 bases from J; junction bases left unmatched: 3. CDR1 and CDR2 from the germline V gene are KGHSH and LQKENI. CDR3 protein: CASSPLAGDDEQYF. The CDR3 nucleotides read TGTGCCAGCTCACCACTAGCGGGAGACGACGAGCAGTACTTC.

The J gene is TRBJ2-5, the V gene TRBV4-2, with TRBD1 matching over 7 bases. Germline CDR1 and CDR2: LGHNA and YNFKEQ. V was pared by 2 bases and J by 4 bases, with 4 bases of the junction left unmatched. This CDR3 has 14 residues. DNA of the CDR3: TGTGCCAGCAGCCAAAGGGGGCCAGGAGAGACCCAGTACTTC. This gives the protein CASSQRGPGETQYF.

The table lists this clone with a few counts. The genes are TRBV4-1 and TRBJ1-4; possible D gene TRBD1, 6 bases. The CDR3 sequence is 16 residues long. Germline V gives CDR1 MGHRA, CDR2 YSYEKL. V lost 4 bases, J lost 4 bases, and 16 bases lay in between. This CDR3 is CASSPNPDRNNEKLFF. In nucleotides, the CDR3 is TGCGCCAGCAGCCCCAATCCGGACAGAAATAATGAAAAACTGTTTTTT.

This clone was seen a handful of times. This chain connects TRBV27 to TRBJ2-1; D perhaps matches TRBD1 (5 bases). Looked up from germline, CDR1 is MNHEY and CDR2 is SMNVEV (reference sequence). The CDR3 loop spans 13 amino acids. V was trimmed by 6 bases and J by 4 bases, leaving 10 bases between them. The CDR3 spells CASRPTVYNEQFF. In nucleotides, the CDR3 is TGTGCCAGCAGGCCGACAGTATACAATGAGCAGTTCTTC.

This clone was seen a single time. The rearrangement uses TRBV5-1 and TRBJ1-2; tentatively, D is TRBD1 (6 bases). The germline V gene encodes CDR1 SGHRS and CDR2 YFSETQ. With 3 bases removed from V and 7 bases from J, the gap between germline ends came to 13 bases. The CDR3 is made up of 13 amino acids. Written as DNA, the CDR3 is TGCGCCAGCAGCTGGAAGACAGGCGGTGGCTACACCTTC. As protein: CASSWKTGGGYTF.

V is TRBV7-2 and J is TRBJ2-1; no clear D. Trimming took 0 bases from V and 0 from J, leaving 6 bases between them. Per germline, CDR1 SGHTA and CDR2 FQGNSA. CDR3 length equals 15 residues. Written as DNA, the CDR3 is TGTGCCAGCAGCTTAGCAGGAGACTCCTACAATGAGCAGTTCTTC. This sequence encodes CASSLAGDSYNEQFF. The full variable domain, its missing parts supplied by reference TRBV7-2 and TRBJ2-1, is GAGVSQSPSNKVTEKGKDVELRCDPISGHTALYWYRQSLGQGLEFLIYFQGNSAPDKSGLPSDRFSAERTGGSVSTLTIQRTQQEDSAVYLCASSLAGDSYNEQFFGPGTRLTVL.

The CDR3 reads CASSYTGSTEAFF. The CDR3 DNA reads TGCGCCAGCAGTTATACAGGGAGCACTGAAGCTTTCTTT. The chain combines TRBV5-1 with TRBJ1-1; TRBD1 is a possible D gene (6 bases). Per germline, CDR1 SGHRS and CDR2 YFSETQ. The V end lost 5 bases, the J end lost 4 bases, and 12 bases lay between the germline ends. This CDR3 has 13 residues.

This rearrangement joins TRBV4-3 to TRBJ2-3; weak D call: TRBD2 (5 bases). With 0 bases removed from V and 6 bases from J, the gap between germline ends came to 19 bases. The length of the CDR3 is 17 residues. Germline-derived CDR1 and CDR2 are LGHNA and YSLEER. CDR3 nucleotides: TGCGCCAGCAGCCAAGATGGTGGAACTAGTAGCAGTGATACGCAGTATTTT. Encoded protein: CASSQDGGTSSSDTQYF.

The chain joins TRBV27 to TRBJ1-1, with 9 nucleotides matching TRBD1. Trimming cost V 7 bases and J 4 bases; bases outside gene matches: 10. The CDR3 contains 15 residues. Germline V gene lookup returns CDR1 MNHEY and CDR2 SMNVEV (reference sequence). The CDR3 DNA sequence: TGTGCCAGCACCTCGAGGGACAGGGTGTCCACTGAAGCTTTCTTT. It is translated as CASTSRDRVSTEAFF.

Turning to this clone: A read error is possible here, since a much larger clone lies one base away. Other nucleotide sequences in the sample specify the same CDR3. The CDR3 region is CASSVQGNTGELFF. In DNA form, the CDR3 reads TGTGCCAGCAGCGTCCAGGGAAACACCGGGGAGCTGTTTTTT. This chain connects TRBV9 to TRBJ2-2; the D gene is possibly TRBD1 (5 bases). Germline V gene data show CDR1 as SGDLS and CDR2 as YYNGEE. V gave up 2 bases and J gave up 2 bases, with 7 bases separating them. The CDR3 has 14 amino acids.

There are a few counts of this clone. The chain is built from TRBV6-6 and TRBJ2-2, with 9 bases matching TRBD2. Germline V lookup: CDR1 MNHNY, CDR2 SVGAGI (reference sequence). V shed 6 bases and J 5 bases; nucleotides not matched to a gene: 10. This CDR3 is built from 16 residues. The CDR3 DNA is TGTGCCAGCAGATTAGATAGCGGGAGCTTAACCGGGGAGCTGTTTTTT. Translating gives CASRLDSGSLTGELFF.

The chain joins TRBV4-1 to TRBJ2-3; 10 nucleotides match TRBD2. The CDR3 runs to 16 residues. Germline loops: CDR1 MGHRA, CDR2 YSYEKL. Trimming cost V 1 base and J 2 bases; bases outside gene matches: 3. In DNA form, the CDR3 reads TGCGCCAGCAGCCAAGTAGCGGGAGGTTACACAGATACGCAGTATTTT. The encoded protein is CASSQVAGGYTDTQYF.